The 29 T cell receptor beta chains in this list originate from one sample, sequenced in a study of shared clonotypes between healthy human individuals. Clones were read by immunoSEQ multiplex PCR, and TCRdb kept only the in-frame ones, dropping some. The data show approximately 1.5 million clones, 95% to 99% seen once. The specimen was naive CD4+ T cells sorted from blood. Subset here: CD45RA+ positively selected. Source of these receptors: a man aged 25-45 years in good health.

V is TRBV14 and J is TRBJ2-7; a weak D match, TRBD1 (7 bases). Trimming took off 1 base at V and 2 bases at J, with 12 bases between the two ends. This CDR3 contains 15 residues. Germline lookup yields CDR1 SGHDN and CDR2 FVKESK. DNA for the CDR3: TGTGCCAGCAGCCAAGGCCAGGGGGGCACCTACGAGCAGTACTTC. Its translation is CASSQGQGGTYEQYF.

V gene TRBV27 combines with J gene TRBJ2-5, with D possibly matching TRBD1 (5 bases). With 2 bases removed from V and 5 bases from J, the gap between germline ends came to 9 bases. The germline CDR1 and CDR2 sequences are MNHEY and SMNVEV (reference sequence). The CDR3 loop spans 13 amino acids. The CDR3 region is CASSLAGLETQYF. CDR3 bases: TGTGCCAGCAGTTTAGCAGGGTTGGAGACCCAGTACTTC.

V is TRBV5-8 and J is TRBJ1-4; 7 bases are a match to TRBD1. The junction had 3 bases not matched to a gene; V was cut back by 0 bases and J by 4 bases. Per the germline V gene, CDR1 is SGHTS and CDR2 is YDEGEE. This CDR3 contains 15 residues. The CDR3 DNA reads TGTGCCAGCAGCTTGGGGGGACAGTATAATGAAAAACTGTTTTTT. As protein: CASSLGGQYNEKLFF.

This clone has only one observation. The chain recombines TRBV2 with TRBJ2-7, with D possibly matching TRBD1 (6 bases). The V gene lost 2 bases and the J gene lost 6 bases, with 17 bases spanning the gap. The CDR3 consists of 15 residues. Germline V lookup: CDR1 SNHLY, CDR2 FYNNEI. The CDR3 spells CASSEHYTGSGEQYF. The CDR3 DNA follows: TGTGCCAGCAGTGAACACTACACAGGGTCAGGCGAGCAGTACTTC. Complete variable domain (other parts from reference TRBV2 and TRBJ2-7): EPEVTQTPSHQVTQMGQEVILRCVPISNHLYFYWYRQILGQKVEFLVSFYNNEISEKSEIFDDQFSVERPDGSNFTLKIRSTKLEDSAMYFCASSEHYTGSGEQYFGPGTRLTVT.

The chain joins TRBV6-1 to TRBJ2-1, with D perhaps TRBD1 (5 bases). V was cut by 7 bases and J by 0 bases, with 10 bases left in between. CDR3 size: 14 residues. CDR1 MNHNS and CDR2 SASEGT come from the germline V gene. CDR3 region: CASKEGVSYNEQFF. The DNA of the CDR3 is TGTGCCAGCAAGGAAGGGGTCTCCTACAATGAGCAGTTCTTC.

This chain uses TRBV27 with TRBJ2-1; maybe TRBD2 (5 bases). CDR1 is MNHEY and CDR2 is SMNVEV in the germline V gene (reference sequence). V was clipped by 2 bases and J by 8 bases, with 13 bases between them. The CDR3 has 14 amino acids. This CDR3 is CASSLRPRRDEQFF. The CDR3 nucleotides read TGTGCCAGCAGTTTAAGACCTAGGCGGGATGAGCAGTTCTTC.

The chain couples TRBV9 to TRBJ2-5; 8 nucleotides line up with TRBD1. The V segment lost 0 bases and the J segment 5 bases; nucleotides outside the gene matches: 6. CDR3 length: 15 residues. The V gene's germline CDR1 is SGDLS and CDR2 YYNGEE. CDR3 in amino acids: CASSVEDRAWETQYF. As DNA, the CDR3 is TGTGCCAGCAGCGTAGAGGACAGGGCCTGGGAGACCCAGTACTTC.

V is TRBV9 and J is TRBJ2-2; TRBD2 agrees at 9 bases. Germline V gives CDR1 SGDLS, CDR2 YYNGEE. The CDR3 sequence is 16 residues long. V lost 4 bases and J lost 7; bases outside the gene matches: 11. CDR3 nucleotide sequence: TGTGCCAGCAGCCCGGGGGGCGGGAGGGCCTTCGGGGAGCTGTTTTTT. It yields the protein CASSPGGGRAFGELFF.

The chain combines TRBV5-4 with TRBJ2-5, with D uncertain. CDR3 length equals 13 residues. The germline V gene encodes CDR1 SGHNT and CDR2 YYREEE (reference sequence). V shed 1 base and J shed 4 bases, with 8 bases lying between them. Written as DNA, the CDR3 is TGTGCCAGCAGCTTGTGGCAGAGAGAGACCCAGTACTTC. It is translated as CASSLWQRETQYF. The full variable domain, in which reference TRBV5-4 and TRBJ2-5 provide the parts outside the CDR3, is ETGVTQSPTHLIKTRGQQVTLRCSSQSGHNTVSWYQQALGQGPQFIFQYYREEENGRGNFPPRFSGLQFPNYSSELNVNALELDDSALYLCASSLWQRETQYFGPGTRLLVL.

The chain couples TRBV5-4 to TRBJ2-2, with TRBD1 matching over 11 bases. The CDR3 runs 16 residues. Germline CDR1 reads SGHNT; CDR2 reads YYREEE (reference sequence). V shed 0 bases, J shed 5 bases, and the junction held 3 bases outside the gene matches. Here the CDR3 DNA reads TGTGCCAGCAGCTTGGGAGGGACAGGGGGAACCGGGGAGCTGTTTTTT. Its protein product is CASSLGGTGGTGELFF.

This rearrangement joins TRBV11-2 to TRBJ1-5; TRBD1 is a possible D gene (5 bases). Germline CDR1 is SGHAT and CDR2 is FQNNGV. V was cut by 3 bases and J by 2 bases, with 11 bases left in between. The CDR3 sequence is 15 residues long. The CDR3 sequence is CASSLGGFGNQPQHF. The CDR3 bases are TGTGCCAGCAGCTTGGGGGGGTTTGGCAATCAGCCCCAGCATTTT.

The chain employs TRBV28 and TRBJ1-5; D remains unclear. V lost 7 bases and J lost 6, with 19 bases in between. Germline V CDR1 and CDR2: MDHEN, SYDVKM. The CDR3 is 15 amino acids. For the CDR3, the DNA is TGTGCCAGCAACTTCCCGGGCCGGTCGGGTCAGCCCCAGCATTTT. It codes for CASNFPGRSGQPQHF.

CDR3 loop: CASSLSGGQPQHF. The CDR3 nucleotides are TGTGCCAGCAGTTTATCGGGAGGACAGCCCCAGCATTTT. The chain combines TRBV27 with TRBJ1-5; D gene ambiguous. Germline CDR1 MNHEY, CDR2 SMNVEV (reference sequence). Trimming left V 0 bases short and J 7 bases short, with 7 bases between. The CDR3 runs to 13 residues.

The V gene is TRBV28, the J gene TRBJ2-3; D remains ambiguous. The CDR3 extends over 11 amino acids. V lost 3 bases, J lost 6 bases, and 4 bases lay in between. Germline V gene lookup returns CDR1 MDHEN and CDR2 SYDVKM. The CDR3 DNA is TGTGCCAGCAGTTTGAAGGATACGCAGTATTTT. Its translation is CASSLKDTQYF.

The CDR3: CAISGSTSSEQYF. DNA of the CDR3: TGTGCCATCAGTGGATCGACTTCCAGCGAGCAGTACTTC. The V call is TRBV10-3, the J call TRBJ2-7; D not resolved. CDR3 length: 13 amino acids. CDR1 is ENHRY and CDR2 is SYGVKD in the germline V gene. With 4 bases removed from V and 6 bases from J, the gap between germline ends came to 13 bases.

The chain links TRBV5-8 to TRBJ2-7; D uncertain. V was trimmed by 4 bases and J by 2 bases, leaving 4 bases between them. Germline loops: CDR1 SGHTS, CDR2 YDEGEE. This CDR3 comprises 11 residues. CDR3 bases: TGTGCCAGCAGCCAAACCTACGAGCAGTACTTC. It codes for CASSQTYEQYF.

This chain joins TRBV9 and TRBJ2-7; 7 bases align to TRBD2. Unmatched junction bases numbered 10, after V lost 0 bases and J lost 4 bases. CDR3 length: 16 amino acids. The germline CDR1 and CDR2 sequences are SGDLS and YYNGEE. In DNA, the CDR3 is TGTGCCAGCAGCGTAGGAAGCCTAGCGGACTTATACGAGCAGTACTTC. Its translation is CASSVGSLADLYEQYF.

The V and J genes are TRBV21-1 and TRBJ2-7. TRBV21-1 is assigned pseudogene status. The CDR3 has 10 residues. CDR3 DNA: TGTGCCAGCATAAAGTCGGAGCAGTACTTC. Protein product: CASIKSEQYF.

This clone was recorded once. This chain connects TRBV2 to TRBJ2-1, with TRBD2 identical over 8 bases. Germline CDR1 reads SNHLY; CDR2 reads FYNNEI. V gave up 2 bases and J gave up 3 bases; unmatched junction bases: 3. The CDR3 contains 15 residues. This CDR3 is CASSENSGDYNEQFF. In nucleotides, the CDR3 is TGTGCCAGCAGTGAAAATAGCGGGGACTACAATGAGCAGTTCTTC. Filled out from reference TRBV2 and TRBJ2-1, the complete variable domain reads EPEVTQTPSHQVTQMGQEVILRCVPISNHLYFYWYRQILGQKVEFLVSFYNNEISEKSEIFDDQFSVERPDGSNFTLKIRSTKLEDSAMYFCASSENSGDYNEQFFGPGTRLTVL.

This clone was detected once. The chain links TRBV18 to TRBJ1-1; 8 bases fit TRBD1. The CDR3 runs to 16 residues. The germline gives CDR1 KGHSH, CDR2 LQKENI. Trimming took 3 bases from V and 2 from J; bases not matched to a gene: 8. The CDR3 here is CASSPAGGTGNTEAFF. Written as DNA, the CDR3 is TGTGCCAGCTCACCGGCCGGGGGGACAGGTAACACTGAAGCTTTCTTT. The whole variable domain, remainder taken from reference TRBV18 and TRBJ1-1, is NAGVMQNPRHLVRRRGQEARLRCSPMKGHSHVYWYRQLPEEGLKFMVYLQKENIIDESGMPKERFSAEFPKEGPSILRIQQVVRGDSAAYFCASSPAGGTGNTEAFFGQGTRLTVV.

The rearrangement uses TRBV7-2 and TRBJ1-1; possibly TRBD1 for D (5 bases). The CDR3 length is 14 residues. The ends were cut back, 4 bases at V and 6 bases at J, with 15 bases in the middle. The germline V gene has CDR1 SGHTA and CDR2 FQGNSA. CDR3 in DNA: TGTGCCAGCAGCTCTCGGGTTGGGGGGGCTGAAGCTTTCTTT. Translated, it gives CASSSRVGGAEAFF.

This sequence joins TRBV9 and TRBJ1-4, with D possibly TRBD1 on 5 matching bases. The CDR3 spans 16 residues. CDR1 is SGDLS and CDR2 is YYNGEE in the germline V gene. Trimming took off 0 bases at V and 6 bases at J, with 15 bases between the two ends. Written as DNA, the CDR3 is TGTGCCAGCAGCGTAGGGGTTGGAGGAGGGGATGAAAAACTGTTTTTT. Its translation is CASSVGVGGGDEKLFF.

The chain combines TRBV10-1 with TRBJ1-5; D possibly corresponds to TRBD1 (6 bases). The CDR3 runs 13 residues. V lost 5 bases and J 2 bases, leaving 7 bases between the germline ends. The germline V gene encodes CDR1 WNHNN and CDR2 SYGVQD (reference sequence). The CDR3 spells CASSSGGNQPQHF. The CDR3, as DNA: TGCGCCAGCAGTTCAGGGGGCAATCAGCCCCAGCATTTT.

The chain links TRBV20-1 to TRBJ2-7, with D perhaps TRBD1 (5 bases). The V and J ends lost 4 bases and 2 bases respectively, with 6 bases between them. The CDR3 consists of 11 residues. CDR1 DFQATT and CDR2 SNEGSKA come from the germline V gene (reference sequence). This CDR3 reads CSAKTAYEQYF. CDR3 DNA: TGCAGTGCTAAGACAGCCTACGAGCAGTACTTC.

The count of this clone is one. The chain combines TRBV4-2 with TRBJ2-7; 11 bases line up with TRBD2. The V gene's germline CDR1 is LGHNA and CDR2 YNFKEQ. V lost 0 bases to trimming and J lost 6 bases; unmatched junction nucleotides: 16. The CDR3 runs 19 residues. CDR3: CASSQESNQVLAGASEQYF. The CDR3 DNA reads TGTGCCAGCAGCCAAGAGTCGAATCAAGTACTAGCGGGAGCTAGCGAGCAGTACTTC.

This rearrangement joins TRBV11-2 to TRBJ2-5; D uncertain. Between the trimmed V and J ends, which lost 5 bases and 5 bases, there was a span of 21 bases. This CDR3 region has 16 residues. CDR1 is SGHAT and CDR2 is FQNNGV in the germline V gene. For the CDR3, the DNA is TGTGCCAGCAGCGCACATTTGGCCCTCGGATCGGAGACCCAGTACTTC. Encoded protein: CASSAHLALGSETQYF.

This chain uses TRBV7-8 with TRBJ1-4, with D possibly being TRBD1 (5 bases). The germline CDR1 and CDR2 sequences are SGHVS and FQNEAQ. V dropped 1 base and J dropped 1 base, with 13 bases sitting between them. This CDR3 has 17 amino acids. The CDR3 sequence: CASSLGGVHQTNEKLFF. The CDR3 DNA sequence: TGTGCCAGCAGCTTAGGGGGCGTTCACCAAACTAATGAAAAACTGTTTTTT.

The rearrangement joins TRBV5-6 to TRBJ2-3; 7 nucleotides line up with TRBD1. The CDR3 extends over 13 amino acids. J gave up 8 bases and V 5 bases, and 8 bases lay outside the gene matches. Germline V lookup: CDR1 SGHDT, CDR2 YYEEEE. The CDR3 DNA reads as TGTGCCAGCAGTTACACAGGGGAGCCTACGCAGTATTTT. Translating gives CASSYTGEPTQYF. The entire variable domain, with the rest obtained from reference TRBV5-6 and TRBJ2-3, is as follows: DAGVTQSPTHLIKTRGQQVTLRCSPKSGHDTVSWYQQALGQGPQFIFQYYEEEERQRGNFPDRFSGHQFPNYSSELNVNALLLGDSALYLCASSYTGEPTQYFGPGTRLTVL.

V usage is TRBV27 and J usage is TRBJ2-5; D might be TRBD1 (6 bases). Trimming shortened V by 4 bases and J by 1 base, and 13 bases separated the two germline ends. CDR1 is MNHEY, CDR2 SMNVEV, per germline (reference sequence). The CDR3 sequence is 15 residues long. CDR3 protein: CASSSPGTPQETQYF. The CDR3 DNA reads as TGTGCCAGCAGTTCACCTGGGACACCCCAAGAGACCCAGTACTTC.